These T cell receptor beta chains were read from a single sample in a study of PD-1 blockade in classical Hodgkin lymphoma. Measured with immunoSEQ multiplex PCR; TCRdb has only the in-frame clones, and not every one. The table records about 89,000 clones, 90% of them present only once. Sequencing was performed on peripheral blood mononuclear cells (PBMCs), taken before the fourth cycle of nivolumab. The receptors shown here come from a human donor with classical Hodgkin lymphoma. Each CDR3 is given with its conserved first and last residue. D genes are given only for firm matches. Size tells how often a clone was seen (once, few, many) or the class of an expanded clone, and some rows leave it out.

j_call,v_call,clone_size,d_call,cdr3_aa,cdr3_nt
TRBJ2-3,TRBV6-4,NA,TRBD2,CASSVAGGLIPTDTQYF,TGTGCCAGCAGTGTAGCGGGGGGACTAATACCCACAGATACGCAGTATTTT
TRBJ1-4,TRBV4-2,NA,NA,CASSRAYATNEKLFF,TGTGCCAGCAGCCGAGCGTATGCAACTAATGAAAAACTGTTTTTT
TRBJ1-5,TRBV28,NA,NA,CASSTHPDSNQPQHF,TGTGCCAGCAGCACACACCCGGACAGCAATCAGCCCCAGCATTTT
TRBJ1-2,TRBV5-8,NA,NA,CASSLTSSGYTF,TGTGCCAGCAGCTTGACCTCTAGTGGCTACACCTTC
TRBJ1-5,TRBV7-9,NA,NA,CASSLRGNQPQHF,TGTGCCAGCAGCTTACGAGGAAATCAGCCCCAGCATTTT
TRBJ1-6,TRBV7-6,NA,TRBD1,CASSLGTGGEPLHF,TGTGCCAGCAGCTTAGGGACAGGGGGCGAACCCCTCCACTTT
TRBJ1-5,TRBV19,few,NA,CASSPNGAPGLRTF,TGTGCCAGTAGTCCGAATGGGGCCCCAGGGCTGAGGACATTT
TRBJ1-2,TRBV15,once,NA,CATSATPSYGYTF,TGTGCCACCAGCGCGACCCCATCCTATGGCTACACCTTC
TRBJ2-6,TRBV7-9,NA,NA,CASSPRSDGSGANVLTF,TGTGCCAGCAGCCCACGTTCGGACGGCTCTGGGGCCAACGTCCTGACTTTC
TRBJ2-5,TRBV2,NA,NA,CASNLQETQYF,TGTGCCAGCAACTTGCAAGAGACCCAGTACTTC
TRBJ2-7,TRBV6-5,NA,TRBD2,CASSSLAGGTNEQYF,TGTGCCAGCAGTTCTTTAGCGGGGGGTACTAACGAGCAGTACTTC
TRBJ1-2,TRBV29-1,once,NA,CSVTGAYGYTF,TGCAGCGTTACCGGGGCCTATGGCTACACCTTC
TRBJ1-4,TRBV6-1,once,NA,CASSEGWDLGTTDEKLFF,TGTGCCAGCAGTGAAGGTTGGGATTTAGGGACAACAGATGAAAAACTGTTTTTT
TRBJ1-6,TRBV6-5,once,NA,CASSYLGESPLHF,TGTGCCAGCAGTTACCTCGGGGAATCACCCCTCCACTTT